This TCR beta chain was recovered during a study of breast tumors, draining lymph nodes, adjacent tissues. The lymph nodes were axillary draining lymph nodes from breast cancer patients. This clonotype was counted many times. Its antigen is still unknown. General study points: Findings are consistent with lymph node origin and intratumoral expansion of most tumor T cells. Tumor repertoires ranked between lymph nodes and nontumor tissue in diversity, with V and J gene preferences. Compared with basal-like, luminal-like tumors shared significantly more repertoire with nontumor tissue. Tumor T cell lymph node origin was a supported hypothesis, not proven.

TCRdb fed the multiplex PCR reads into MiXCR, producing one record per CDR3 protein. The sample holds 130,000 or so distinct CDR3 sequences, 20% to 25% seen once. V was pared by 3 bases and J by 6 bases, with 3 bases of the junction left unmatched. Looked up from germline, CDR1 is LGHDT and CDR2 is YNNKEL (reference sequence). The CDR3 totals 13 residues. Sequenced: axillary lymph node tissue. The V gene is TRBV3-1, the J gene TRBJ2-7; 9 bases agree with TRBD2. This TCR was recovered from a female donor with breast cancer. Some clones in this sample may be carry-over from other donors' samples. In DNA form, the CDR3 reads TGTGCCAGCAGCCACGGGACTAGCCTCGAGCAGTACTTC. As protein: CASSHGTSLEQYF.